This is a list of T cell receptor beta chains from one sample in a study of beta chain features in type 1 diabetes. Assay: immunoSEQ multiplex PCR; the TCRdb copy retains only in-frame clones and omits some. The sample records about 700,000 clones, around an eighth being singletons. Input material: naive CD4+ T cells from blood. Receptor source: a man between 18 and 29 years old with type 1 diabetes. The CDR3 runs from the conserved cysteine through the conserved F or W. D genes are given only for firm matches. Clone size is shown for a subset of rows, as once, few, many or a class of expanded clone.

D gene	clone size	J gene	V gene	CDR3 protein	CDR3 DNA
-	few	TRBJ2-1	TRBV18	CASSPGGNEQFF	TGTGCCAGCTCACCAGGAGGAAATGAGCAGTTCTTC
-	-	TRBJ2-1	TRBV5-1	CASSPSGQYNEQFF	TGCGCCAGCAGCCCCTCCGGGCAGTACAATGAGCAGTTCTTC
-	many	TRBJ1-6	TRBV15	CATSPSQVPPLHF	TGTGCCACCAGCCCGAGTCAGGTCCCACCCCTCCACTTT
-	few	TRBJ1-5	TRBV4-1	CASSQGSQLNQPQHF	TGCGCCAGCAGCCAAGGGTCCCAGCTCAATCAGCCCCAGCATTTT
-	-	TRBJ2-1	TRBV5-6	CASSLRGYSYNEQFF	TGTGCCAGCAGCCTAAGGGGGTACTCCTACAATGAGCAGTTCTTC
-	-	TRBJ2-5	TRBV4-1	CASSLNVFSQETQYF	TGCGCCAGCAGCCTCAATGTGTTTAGCCAAGAGACCCAGTACTTC
TRBD1	-	TRBJ2-1	TRBV19	CASSKAQGVYNEQFF	TGTGCCAGTAGTAAGGCCCAGGGGGTCTACAATGAGCAGTTCTTC
-	-	TRBJ2-3	TRBV6-1	CASRGLGTQYF	TGTGCCAGCAGGGGCTTGGGTACGCAGTATTTT
-	-	TRBJ2-5	TRBV19	CAAGGAYQETQYF	TGTGCCGCCGGAGGAGCGTACCAAGAGACCCAGTACTTC
TRBD1	-	TRBJ2-7	TRBV5-1	CASSTDRVYEQYF	TGCGCCAGCAGCACGGACAGGGTCTACGAGCAGTACTTC
-	-	TRBJ2-7	TRBV2	CASSEGQLYGEQYF	TGTGCCAGCAGTGAGGGGCAGCTCTATGGCGAGCAGTACTTC
-	few	TRBJ2-1	TRBV19	CASSPRGSSYNEQFF	TGTGCCAGTAGCCCCCGGGGGAGCTCCTACAATGAGCAGTTCTTC
-	few	TRBJ2-1	TRBV11-3	CASRSSYNEQFF	TGTGCCAGCAGATCTTCTTACAATGAGCAGTTCTTC
TRBD1	few	TRBJ1-6	TRBV6-5	CASSYTGQGDSPLHF	TGTGCCAGCAGTTACACGGGACAGGGAGATTCCCCCCTCCACTTT
-	few	TRBJ1-6	TRBV7-9	CASSSGGARQISPLHF	TGTGCCAGCAGCTCCGGGGGGGCTCGGCAAATTTCACCCCTCCACTTT
-	-	TRBJ2-7	TRBV10-3	CAIRTGDEQYF	TGTGCCATTCGAACTGGGGACGAGCAGTACTTC
TRBD1	few	TRBJ2-1	TRBV10-3	CAIRGTGDINEQFF	TGTGCCATCAGGGGGACAGGGGACATCAATGAGCAGTTCTTC
-	-	TRBJ2-5	TRBV2	CATSGQVETQYF	TGTGCCACCTCGGGGCAGGTAGAGACCCAGTACTTC
-	few	TRBJ2-7	TRBV7-2	CASSRTDVSYEQYF	TGTGCCAGCAGCAGGACGGATGTTTCCTACGAGCAGTACTTC
-	-	TRBJ1-2	TRBV23-1	CASSQSPAGYGYTF	TGCGCCAGCAGTCAATCGCCGGCCGGCTATGGCTACACCTTC
-	few	TRBJ2-2	TRBV19	CATPKGEGNTGELFF	TGTGCCACTCCGAAGGGGGAGGGGAACACCGGGGAGCTGTTTTTT
-	-	TRBJ2-7	TRBV6-5	CASSYSVGLEQYF	TGTGCCAGCAGTTACTCGGTGGGGCTCGAGCAGTACTTC
TRBD1	few	TRBJ1-1	TRBV29-1	CSVGDRERDEAFF	TGCAGCGTTGGGGACAGGGAGCGGGATGAAGCTTTCTTT
TRBD2	-	TRBJ2-5	TRBV14	CASSLGLAGPQETQYF	TGTGCCAGCAGCCTAGGACTAGCGGGTCCCCAAGAGACCCAGTACTTC
TRBD2	-	TRBJ2-5	TRBV5-4	CASSLEGGGPKAETQYF	TGTGCCAGCAGCTTGGAAGGCGGGGGGCCCAAGGCAGAGACCCAGTACTTC
-	few	TRBJ1-2	TRBV7-9	CASRPDEDYGYTF	TGTGCCAGCAGACCCGACGAGGACTATGGCTACACCTTC
-	-	TRBJ2-7	TRBV20-1	CSSSSGREQYF	TGCTCCAGCAGCTCTGGGCGTGAGCAGTACTTC
-	-	TRBJ1-1	TRBV28	CASIHGVRGLAFF	TGTGCCAGCATCCACGGCGTCCGAGGGTTAGCTTTCTTT